Presented here are 9 T cell receptor beta chains from one specimen sequenced in a study of T cell responses to AZD1222 COVID-19 vaccine. The repertoire was sequenced with immunoSEQ multiplex PCR; TCRdb's copy has only in-frame clones and lacks some. The sample lists 80,000 or so clones; around four fifths were seen once. The specimen comprised peripheral blood, sampled on day 0 of AZD1222 vaccination. Source of these receptors: an adult in good health.

The chain uses TRBV3-1 (or the pseudogene TRBV3-2) and TRBJ1-5; D not resolved. Germline lookup yields CDR1 LGHDT and CDR2 YNNKEL (reference sequence). V shed 11 bases and J shed 11 bases, with 28 bases lying between them. The CDR3 loop spans 15 amino acids. For the CDR3, the DNA is TGTGCCGCCACTCGGCGGGTTGCGTCTTTTCTGGCCCAGCATTTT. It translates to CAATRRVASFLAQHF.

The genes are TRBV12-5 and TRBJ2-7; the D is unclear. CDR1 and CDR2 (germline): LGHNT, FRNRAP. V shed 6 bases and J shed 4 bases, with 13 bases lying between them. The CDR3 sequence is 13 residues long. CDR3 DNA: TGTGCTAGTGGCGGAACGAGATCATACGAGCAGTACTTC. Translating gives CASGGTRSYEQYF.

The chain employs TRBV5-6 and TRBJ2-3; D possibly uses TRBD1 or TRBD2 (5 bases each). Trimming took 0 bases from V and 7 from J, leaving 12 bases between them. This CDR3 spans 14 amino acids. Germline V gene lookup returns CDR1 SGHDT and CDR2 YYEEEE. DNA for the CDR3: TGTGCCAGCAGCTTGGGGCAGGGACCTTATACGCAGTATTTT. Amino acid sequence: CASSLGQGPYTQYF.

Only a few counts were recorded for this clone. V gene TRBV28 combines with J gene TRBJ2-3, with 7 bases aligning to TRBD1. Trimming at V came to 3 bases and at J to 3 bases, leaving 9 bases not matched to a gene. This CDR3 is built from 16 residues. Germline-derived CDR1 and CDR2 are MDHEN and SYDVKM. In DNA, the CDR3 is TGTGCCAGCAGTTTCCCACAGGGGTTGGGGACAGATACGCAGTATTTT. Its protein is CASSFPQGLGTDTQYF.

This chain links TRBV9 with TRBJ2-2; tentative D call: TRBD2 (5 bases). This CDR3 is built from 17 residues. Per germline, CDR1 SGDLS and CDR2 YYNGEE. V was pared by 2 bases and J by 0 bases, with 14 bases between. In DNA, the CDR3 is TGTGCCAGCAGCGTGGGGAGTCTTGCCGCGAACACCGGGGAGCTGTTTTTT. It is translated as CASSVGSLAANTGELFF. Looking up the rest from reference TRBV9 and TRBJ2-2 gives the full variable domain: DSGVTQTPKHLITATGQRVTLRCSPRSGDLSVYWYQQSLDQGLQFLIQYYNGEERAKGNILERFSAQQFPDLHSELNLSSLELGDSALYFCASSVGSLAANTGELFFGEGSRLTVL.

The chain recombines TRBV7-2 with TRBJ1-1; tentatively, D is TRBD1 (6 bases). V lost 6 bases and J lost 4, with 21 bases in between. Germline V lookup: CDR1 SGHTA, CDR2 FQGNSA. The CDR3 length is 16 residues. In DNA form, the CDR3 reads TGTGCCAGCAGTCCCGCCGGGAGGGGGGCGGCCACTGAAGCTTTCTTT. It yields the protein CASSPAGRGAATEAFF.

The genes are TRBV5-4 and TRBJ2-1, with TRBD1 matching 7 bases. The CDR3 loop spans 15 amino acids. Germline CDR1 is SGHNT and CDR2 is YYREEE (reference sequence). Trimming took 0 bases from V and 8 from J; bases not matched to a gene: 8. The CDR3 nucleotides are TGTGCCAGCAGCTTGGGACGACAGGGTATCGATGAGCAGTTCTTC. It specifies CASSLGRQGIDEQFF.

The chain combines TRBV10-3 with TRBJ1-1; possible D gene TRBD1, 5 bases. V was pared by 4 bases and J by 3 bases, with 9 bases between. CDR1 ENHRY and CDR2 SYGVKD come from the germline V gene. The CDR3 is made up of 13 amino acids. The CDR3, as DNA: TGTGCCATCAGTGCCTCAGGGTACACTGAAGCTTTCTTT. Protein product: CAISASGYTEAFF.

The V gene is TRBV3-1 (or the pseudogene TRBV3-2), the J gene TRBJ2-1; D remains unclear. This CDR3 has 15 amino acids. Germline V CDR1 and CDR2: LGHDT, YNNKEL (reference sequence). Trimming cost V 0 bases and J 5 bases, with 11 bases left between them. This CDR3 is CASSQDPPVDNEQFF. Written as DNA, the CDR3 is TGTGCCAGCAGCCAAGATCCCCCAGTAGACAATGAGCAGTTCTTC.